Following are 29 T cell receptor beta chains from one sample sequenced in a study of cytomegalovirus exposure and HLA in healthy donors. The PCR contained 60 Vbeta and 13 Jbeta primers. Measured with immunoSEQ multiplex PCR; TCRdb has only the in-frame clones, and not every one. The table shows roughly 130,000 clones, with less than 85% occurring only once. The sequencing sample was made of PBMCs. The receptors shown here come from a male donor in good health and CMV-seronegative.

The chain uses TRBV29-1 and TRBJ2-7, with 10 bases identical to TRBD2. The CDR3 consists of 17 residues. After removal of 7 bases from V and 4 bases from J, the junction contained 19 bases not matched to a gene. Per germline, CDR1 SQVTM and CDR2 ANQGSEA. The CDR3 is CSGGILRVASGSYEQYF. CDR3 nucleotides: TGCAGCGGGGGAATTTTAAGGGTGGCTAGCGGGAGTTACGAGCAGTACTTC.

This chain connects TRBV7-9 to TRBJ1-2; TRBD1 aligns across 12 bases. V lost 6 bases to trimming and J lost 7 bases; unmatched junction nucleotides: 6. Germline loops: CDR1 SEHNR, CDR2 FQNEAQ (reference sequence). This CDR3 has 14 amino acids. As DNA, the CDR3 is TGTGCCAGCAGAACGGGACAGGGGGCGCGTGGCTACACCTTC. Translated: CASRTGQGARGYTF.

The V and J genes are TRBV5-8 and TRBJ2-1, with 7 bases lining up with TRBD2. CDR1 is SGHTS, CDR2 YDEGEE, per germline. The CDR3 covers 15 residues. J was trimmed by 3 bases and V by 3 bases; bases with no gene match: 6. Written as DNA, the CDR3 is TGTGCCAGCAGCTCTTTCGCGGGGGTCTACAATGAGCAGTTCTTC. Amino acids: CASSSFAGVYNEQFF.

The chain is built from TRBV2 and TRBJ2-2, with a tentative D call TRBD2 (6 bases). Germline V gives CDR1 SNHLY, CDR2 FYNNEI. The CDR3 has 15 amino acids. V was clipped by 8 bases and J by 4 bases, with 17 bases between them. As DNA, the CDR3 is TGTGCCAGCGGTAGTCGGGACTGGTTCACCGGGGAGCTGTTTTTT. Amino acids: CASGSRDWFTGELFF.

The chain joins TRBV29-1 to TRBJ2-3; unclear D gene. This CDR3 region has 12 residues. Between the trimmed V and J ends, which lost 7 bases and 0 bases, there was a span of 8 bases. CDR1 is SQVTM, CDR2 ANQGSEA, per germline. CDR3 DNA: TGCAGCGGGAAACAGAGCACAGATACGCAGTATTTT. The encoded protein is CSGKQSTDTQYF.

This clone was observed a handful of times. The rearrangement uses TRBV6-4 and TRBJ2-1, with unresolved D. The CDR3 is 13 amino acids. Germline CDR1 reads MRHNA; CDR2 reads SNTAGT. Trimming took 3 bases from V and 6 from J, leaving 9 bases between them. DNA of the CDR3: TGTGCCAGCAGTGAGGCGGAGACCAATGAGCAGTTCTTC. Translation gives CASSEAETNEQFF.

V and J are TRBV21-1 and TRBJ2-2; TRBD2, the table's D call, was not compared with the DNA. TRBV21-1 counts as a pseudogene. The CDR3 covers 16 residues. The CDR3 loop is CASSKVTSNNTGELFF. Written as DNA, the CDR3 is TGTGCCAGCAGCAAAGTTACTAGCAACAACACCGGGGAGCTGTTTTTT.

This rearrangement joins TRBV9 to TRBJ2-5; 8 bases fit TRBD2. The ends lost 2 bases at V and 4 bases at J; junction bases unmatched: 7. Looked up from germline, CDR1 is SGDLS and CDR2 is YYNGEE. CDR3 size: 15 residues. CDR3 sequence reads: CASSVEGLVGETQYF. CDR3 DNA: TGTGCCAGCAGCGTTGAGGGACTAGTGGGAGAGACCCAGTACTTC.

V usage is TRBV5-1 and J usage is TRBJ1-4; TRBD1 matches at 8 bases. CDR3 length equals 15 residues. CDR1 and CDR2 (germline): SGHRS, YFSETQ. The V gene end was trimmed by 3 bases and the J gene end by 2 bases; junction bases not matched to a gene: 3. CDR3 coding DNA: TGCGCCAGCAGCTCGACAGGGGATACTAATGAAAAACTGTTTTTT. Amino acids: CASSSTGDTNEKLFF. Supplemented by reference TRBV5-1 and TRBJ1-4, the full variable domain reads KAGVTQTPRYLIKTRGQQVTLSCSPISGHRSVSWYQQTPGQGLQFLFEYFSETQRNKGNFPGRFSGRQFSNSRSEMNVSTLELGDSALYLCASSSTGDTNEKLFFGSGTQLSVL.

V and J are TRBV5-6 and TRBJ2-7; D perhaps matches TRBD2 (7 bases). The V gene's germline CDR1 is SGHDT and CDR2 YYEEEE. The V end was cut by 2 bases, the J end by 6 bases, with 9 bases between. The CDR3 loop spans 12 amino acids. Here the CDR3 reads CASSFRGAEQYF. CDR3 in DNA: TGTGCCAGCAGCTTTCGGGGGGCCGAGCAGTACTTC.

The chain carries TRBV18 and TRBJ2-7, with D maybe TRBD2 (7 bases). This CDR3 is built from 15 residues. CDR1 KGHSH and CDR2 LQKENI come from the germline V gene. V lost 2 bases and J 3 bases, leaving 14 bases between the germline ends. The CDR3 nucleotides are TGTGCCAGCTCACCAGGGGGGGGCTCCCTCTACGAGCAGTACTTC. Protein: CASSPGGGSLYEQYF.

This clone is deemed large (0.1 to 1%). This chain joins TRBV4-1 and TRBJ1-4; no firm D call. Germline CDR1 and CDR2: MGHRA and YSYEKL. The V end was cut by 8 bases, the J end by 8 bases, with 9 bases between. This CDR3 has 11 amino acids. The CDR3 nucleotides are TGCGCCAGCGGGCTAAGGGAAAAACTGTTTTTT. It translates to CASGLREKLFF.

This chain joins TRBV10-3 and TRBJ2-3, with 11 bases fitting TRBD1. The CDR3 consists of 15 residues. V was clipped by 3 bases and J by 3 bases; unmatched bases: 2. Germline lookup yields CDR1 ENHRY and CDR2 SYGVKD. CDR3 sequence reads: CAISDGTGGTDTQYF. The DNA for the CDR3 is TGTGCCATCAGTGACGGGACAGGGGGGACAGATACGCAGTATTTT.

This sequence joins TRBV11-2 and TRBJ2-2; 7 bases fit TRBD2. J gave up 0 bases and V 3 bases, and 7 bases lay outside the gene matches. The CDR3 covers 17 residues. CDR1 SGHAT and CDR2 FQNNGV come from the germline V gene. CDR3 in amino acids: CASSLGRGFTNTGELFF. The CDR3 DNA reads TGTGCCAGCAGCTTGGGGAGGGGTTTTACGAACACCGGGGAGCTGTTTTTT.

In this sample, this clone turned up once. This chain links TRBV7-2 with TRBJ2-3; 8 nucleotides line up with TRBD2. With V trimmed by 3 bases and J by 2 bases, 4 bases remained unmatched. There are 15 residues in the CDR3. Germline CDR1 and CDR2: SGHTA and FQGNSA. CDR3 DNA: TGTGCCAGCAGCTTCCGGGAGGGAATCACAGATACGCAGTATTTT. Residues: CASSFREGITDTQYF.

V gene TRBV10-3 combines with J gene TRBJ1-2; TRBD1 might be the D (6 bases). The CDR3 runs to 14 residues. Germline CDR1 ENHRY, CDR2 SYGVKD. Trimming cost V 3 bases and J 2 bases, with 10 bases left between them. In DNA, the CDR3 is TGTGCCATCAGTGACTTTCAGGGGAACTATGGCTACACCTTC. It is translated as CAISDFQGNYGYTF.

V and J are TRBV9 and TRBJ1-2; D is uncertain. The V gene's germline CDR1 is SGDLS and CDR2 YYNGEE. With 4 bases removed from V and 6 bases from J, the gap between germline ends came to 13 bases. The CDR3 loop spans 13 amino acids. CDR3 DNA sequence: TGTGCCAGCAGCCCGCGGACTGGCCATGGCTACACCTTC. This encodes CASSPRTGHGYTF. The variable domain in full, completed from reference TRBV9 and TRBJ1-2, reads DSGVTQTPKHLITATGQRVTLRCSPRSGDLSVYWYQQSLDQGLQFLIQYYNGEERAKGNILERFSAQQFPDLHSELNLSSLELGDSALYFCASSPRTGHGYTFGSGTRLTVV.

This chain joins TRBV18 and TRBJ2-5, with 9 nucleotides matching TRBD1. This CDR3 is 14 amino acids long. V lost 6 bases and J lost 2; bases outside the gene matches: 4. Per germline, CDR1 KGHSH and CDR2 LQKENI. The CDR3 sequence: CASSLDRGQETQYF. DNA of the CDR3: TGTGCCAGCTCGCTTGACAGGGGGCAAGAGACCCAGTACTTC. Drawing the rest from reference TRBV18 and TRBJ2-5, the complete variable domain is NAGVMQNPRHLVRRRGQEARLRCSPMKGHSHVYWYRQLPEEGLKFMVYLQKENIIDESGMPKERFSAEFPKEGPSILRIQQVVRGDSAAYFCASSLDRGQETQYFGPGTRLLVL.

The chain carries TRBV28 and TRBJ2-5, with D perhaps TRBD1 (6 bases). CDR1 and CDR2 from the germline V gene are MDHEN and SYDVKM. The CDR3 contains 16 residues. Trimming took off 4 bases at V and 1 base at J, with 16 bases between the two ends. CDR3 DNA sequence: TGTGCCAGCAGTTACTATACAGGGTCATCCCAAGAGACCCAGTACTTC. Translation: CASSYYTGSSQETQYF.

CDR3 coding DNA: TGTGCCAGCACACTCGGACCCGACAGGGGCCCACTACCCGGGGAGCTGTTTTTT. This sequence encodes CASTLGPDRGPLPGELFF. The chain recombines TRBV7-9 with TRBJ2-2, with TRBD1 matching 8 bases. The V gene end was trimmed by 7 bases and the J gene end by 6 bases; junction bases not matched to a gene: 19. From germline, CDR1 is SEHNR and CDR2 FQNEAQ (reference sequence). The CDR3 is made up of 18 amino acids.

In this sample, this clone turned up once. This chain joins TRBV2 and TRBJ2-3; D possibly corresponds to TRBD2 (6 bases). From germline, CDR1 is SNHLY and CDR2 FYNNEI. Trimming left V 5 bases short and J 2 bases short, with 11 bases between. The CDR3 consists of 14 residues. The DNA for the CDR3 is TGTGCCAGCAGTCTAGGGACTTACACAGATACGCAGTATTTT. Encoded protein: CASSLGTYTDTQYF.

J is TRBJ1-5 and V is TRBV6-4; D remains ambiguous. The CDR3 loop spans 15 amino acids. Trimming stripped 3 bases from V and 3 bases from J, with 12 bases between. Germline CDR1 is MRHNA and CDR2 is SNTAGT. CDR3: CASSELPGFNQPQHF. CDR3 coding DNA: TGTGCCAGCAGTGAATTGCCGGGATTCAATCAGCCCCAGCATTTT.

The genes are TRBV2 and TRBJ1-1, with 11 bases identical to TRBD1. Germline CDR1 SNHLY, CDR2 FYNNEI. Trimming took 7 bases from V and 7 from J; bases not matched to a gene: 5. The CDR3 loop spans 13 amino acids. CDR3 residues: CASTGDRGGEAFF. As DNA, the CDR3 is TGTGCCAGCACCGGGGACAGGGGGGGTGAAGCTTTCTTT.

The chain links TRBV27 to TRBJ2-6, with 7 positions matching TRBD1. The CDR3 runs 19 residues. With V trimmed by 0 bases and J by 2 bases, 10 bases remained unmatched. CDR1 and CDR2 from the germline V gene are MNHEY and SMNVEV (reference sequence). As DNA, the CDR3 is TGTGCCAGCAGTTTATCGACAGGGCTTGGACTGGCTGGGGCCAACGTCCTGACTTTC. Amino acid sequence: CASSLSTGLGLAGANVLTF.

The gene calls are TRBV4-1 and TRBJ1-4, with TRBD1 identical over 9 bases. V shed 3 bases, J shed 0 bases, and the junction held 11 bases outside the gene matches. Germline values: CDR1 MGHRA, CDR2 YSYEKL. CDR3 length: 19 amino acids. The CDR3 region has the DNA TGCGCCAGCAGCCACATAACAGGGGGCGGTGACGCAACTAATGAAAAACTGTTTTTT. The encoded protein is CASSHITGGGDATNEKLFF.

This clone was counted once. V gene TRBV4-1 combines with J gene TRBJ2-7, with TRBD1 matching 7 bases. CDR1 MGHRA and CDR2 YSYEKL come from the germline V gene. V was clipped by 4 bases and J by 0 bases; unmatched bases: 9. The CDR3 is 16 amino acids. The CDR3 nucleotides are TGCGCCAGCAGCCGGACCACAGGGGCCCCCTCCTACGAGCAGTACTTC. This encodes CASSRTTGAPSYEQYF.

V and J are TRBV27 and TRBJ1-1, with TRBD1 matching 8 bases. Germline V gene sequence: CDR1 MNHEY, CDR2 SMNVEV (reference sequence). V shed 5 bases and J 5 bases; nucleotides not matched to a gene: 7. This CDR3 is 14 amino acids long. The CDR3 spells CASSEDRAWTEAFF. The CDR3, as DNA: TGTGCCAGCAGTGAGGACAGGGCGTGGACTGAAGCTTTCTTT.

The chain employs TRBV2 and TRBJ2-7; TRBD2 might be the D (6 bases). V dropped 11 bases and J dropped 0 bases, with 14 bases sitting between them. Germline V lookup: CDR1 SNHLY, CDR2 FYNNEI. The CDR3 is made up of 13 amino acids. This chain's CDR3 is CAGSGLRSYEQYF. For the CDR3, the DNA is TGTGCCGGATCGGGACTTCGCTCCTACGAGCAGTACTTC.

This clone occurred once. The chain is built from TRBV7-9 and TRBJ1-2, with 7 bases identical to TRBD1. Trimming at V came to 5 bases and at J to 5 bases, leaving 11 bases not matched to a gene. The length of the CDR3 is 15 residues. The germline gives CDR1 SEHNR, CDR2 FQNEAQ (reference sequence). CDR3 region: CASSTSPGTAYGYTF. The CDR3 nucleotides are TGTGCCAGCAGCACGAGCCCCGGGACAGCTTATGGCTACACCTTC. The full variable domain, its missing parts supplied by reference TRBV7-9 and TRBJ1-2, is DTGVSQNPRHKITKRGQNVTFRCDPISEHNRLYWYRQTLGQGPEFLTYFQNEAQLEKSRLLSDRFSAERPKGSFSTLEIQRTEQGDSAMYLCASSTSPGTAYGYTFGSGTRLTVV.